This passage covers 25 T cell receptor beta chains from one sample sequenced in a study of blood T cell repertoires in COVID-19. Data came from immunoSEQ multiplex PCR; TCRdb stores just in-frame clones and leaves some out. Here the sample spans 200,000 to 250,000 clones, around 80% being singletons. The sample consisted of peripheral blood. These receptors were collected from a young woman with acute or convalescent COVID-19.

The chain is built from TRBV5-6 and TRBJ1-1; 7 bases align to TRBD1. This CDR3 comprises 14 residues. The germline V gene has CDR1 SGHDT and CDR2 YYEEEE. V was clipped by 4 bases and J by 4 bases; unmatched bases: 7. The CDR3 reads CASSPLEGATEAFF. Here the CDR3 DNA reads TGTGCCAGCAGCCCACTCGAGGGGGCCACTGAAGCTTTCTTT. Supplemented by reference TRBV5-6 and TRBJ1-1, the full variable domain reads DAGVTQSPTHLIKTRGQQVTLRCSPKSGHDTVSWYQQALGQGPQFIFQYYEEEERQRGNFPDRFSGHQFPNYSSELNVNALLLGDSALYLCASSPLEGATEAFFGQGTRLTVV.

V gene TRBV24-1 combines with J gene TRBJ1-1; TRBD1 might be the D (6 bases). V shed 5 bases and J shed 1 base, with 13 bases lying between them. The CDR3 totals 15 residues. The germline gives CDR1 KGHDR, CDR2 SFDVKD. The CDR3 nucleotides are TGTGCCACCAGTGCTACCGGGACAAGGAACACTGAAGCTTTCTTT. Translated: CATSATGTRNTEAFF.

The CDR3 loop reads CASSVESTGLRLTEAFF. Here the CDR3 DNA reads TGTGCCAGCAGCGTGGAATCAACAGGGTTAAGACTCACTGAAGCTTTCTTT. The chain carries TRBV9 and TRBJ1-1; D possibly corresponds to TRBD1 (6 bases). Looked up from germline, CDR1 is SGDLS and CDR2 is YYNGEE. V lost 2 bases, J lost 4 bases, and 21 bases lay in between. The length of the CDR3 is 17 residues.

In this sample, this clone turned up a few times. The chain joins TRBV2 to TRBJ1-1; possible D gene TRBD1, 5 bases. This CDR3 comprises 14 residues. The V and J ends lost 6 bases and 4 bases respectively, with 15 bases between them. The germline CDR1 and CDR2 sequences are SNHLY and FYNNEI. In DNA, the CDR3 is TGTGCCAGCAGCCTCGAAGGGCAGGGCACTGAAGCTTTCTTT. It specifies CASSLEGQGTEAFF.

This chain links TRBV29-1 with TRBJ2-3; TRBD2 agrees at 8 bases. From germline, CDR1 is SQVTM and CDR2 ANQGSEA. The junction had 8 bases not matched to a gene; V was cut back by 4 bases and J by 2 bases. This CDR3 is 15 amino acids long. The CDR3 here is CSVGTGTSPTDTQYF. The DNA of the CDR3 is TGCAGCGTTGGGACCGGGACTAGTCCCACAGATACGCAGTATTTT.

The chain couples TRBV12-5 to TRBJ2-3, with TRBD2 identical over 11 bases. CDR1 is LGHNT, CDR2 FRNRAP, per germline. V gave up 6 bases and J gave up 5 bases; unmatched junction bases: 10. This CDR3 contains 16 residues. As DNA, the CDR3 is TGTGCTAGTGGCCCCGGGACTAGCGGACGCGTAGATACGCAGTATTTT. Its translation is CASGPGTSGRVDTQYF.

The chain uses TRBV19 and TRBJ2-7; TRBD2 might be the D (5 bases). The germline V and J ends were trimmed by 5 bases and 4 bases, with 12 bases remaining between them. Germline V gene lookup returns CDR1 LNHDA and CDR2 SQIVND (reference sequence). The CDR3 is made up of 13 amino acids. CDR3 sequence reads: CASSPAGGYEQYF. The CDR3 nucleotides are TGTGCCAGTAGTCCCGCCGGAGGTTACGAGCAGTACTTC.

This clone has more than one count but fewer than ten. V is TRBV7-3 and J is TRBJ2-3; possible D gene TRBD2, 6 bases. The CDR3 has 15 amino acids. From germline, CDR1 is SGHTA and CDR2 FQGTGA. V was trimmed by 3 bases and J by 6 bases, leaving 16 bases between them. The CDR3 loop is CASSLGAGNSDTQYF. CDR3 sequence (DNA): TGTGCCAGCAGCTTGGGCGCGGGAAATAGCGATACGCAGTATTTT. The full variable domain, completed using reference TRBV7-3 and TRBJ2-3, is GAGVSQTPSNKVTEKGKYVELRCDPISGHTALYWYRQSLGQGPEFLIYFQGTGAADDSGLPNDRFFAVRPEGSVSTLKIQRTERGDSAVYLCASSLGAGNSDTQYFGPGTRLTVL.

About this clone itself: One end of the junction is discordant with germline, which a read error may explain. The chain recombines TRBV5-6 with TRBJ2-5; 8 bases fit TRBD1. The V gene's germline CDR1 is SGHDT and CDR2 YYEEEE. The CDR3 length is 16 residues. This CDR3 reads CASSFGQGVGRETQYF. The CDR3 DNA reads TGTGCCAGCAGTTTTGGACAGGGAGTAGGTAGGGAGACTCAGTACTTC.

The genes are TRBV30 and TRBJ2-3, with 10 bases fitting TRBD2. V was pared by 4 bases and J by 6 bases, with 1 base of the junction left unmatched. CDR1 and CDR2 from the germline V gene are GTSNPN and SVGIG (reference sequence). This CDR3 is built from 12 residues. CDR3 nucleotides: TGTGCCTGGACTAGCGGGGGCGATACGCAGTATTTT. It yields the protein CAWTSGGDTQYF.

This sequence joins TRBV5-1 and TRBJ2-7; no clear D gene. The V gene's germline CDR1 is SGHRS and CDR2 YFSETQ. Trimming pared 3 bases from V and 1 base from J, leaving 5 bases between. The CDR3 runs 12 residues. The CDR3 bases are TGCGCCAGCAGCTCGCAGTCCTACGAGCAGTACTTC. It encodes CASSSQSYEQYF.

This clone has only a few counts. The V call is TRBV18, the J call TRBJ2-2, with TRBD2 identical over 12 bases. The V segment lost 8 bases and the J segment 4 bases; nucleotides outside the gene matches: 14. The CDR3 covers 18 residues. Per the germline V gene, CDR1 is KGHSH and CDR2 is LQKENI. This CDR3 is CASLEWTSGTSGTGELFF. CDR3 sequence (DNA): TGTGCCAGCCTAGAGTGGACTAGCGGGACGTCTGGCACCGGGGAGCTGTTTTTT.

The chain employs TRBV19 and TRBJ1-1; D is unclear. This CDR3 contains 14 residues. CDR1 is LNHDA and CDR2 is SQIVND in the germline V gene (reference sequence). V lost 9 bases and J 0 bases, leaving 14 bases between the germline ends. In DNA form, the CDR3 reads TGTGCCAGCACCTACCAATACTTGAACACTGAAGCTTTCTTT. This translates into CASTYQYLNTEAFF.

The CDR3 protein is CASSIAVSSYNEQFF. The CDR3 DNA reads as TGTGCCAGTAGTATAGCTGTGAGCTCCTACAATGAGCAGTTCTTC. The V call is TRBV19, the J call TRBJ2-1, with D unclear. V was cut by 1 base and J by 0 bases, with 7 bases left in between. The CDR3 consists of 15 residues. Germline V gives CDR1 LNHDA, CDR2 SQIVND (reference sequence).

The chain links TRBV6-6 to TRBJ2-7; 8 bases line up with TRBD1. The CDR3 loop spans 16 amino acids. V trimming: 0 bases; J trimming: 0 bases; junction bases outside the gene matches: 4. CDR1 is MNHNY, CDR2 SVGAGI, per germline (reference sequence). The CDR3 nucleotides are TGTGCCAGCAGTTACTCAGGACAGGGATCCTCCTACGAGCAGTACTTC. Translation gives CASSYSGQGSSYEQYF.

The chain has TRBV7-2 and TRBJ2-5; 10 nucleotides match TRBD1. CDR1 and CDR2 (germline): SGHTA, FQGNSA. The CDR3 is 16 residues long. With V trimmed by 3 bases and J by 0 bases, 4 bases remained unmatched. CDR3 in DNA: TGTGCCAGCAGCTTGGGGGACAGGGGTTACCAAGAGACCCAGTACTTC. This gives the protein CASSLGDRGYQETQYF.

The J gene is TRBJ2-3, the V gene TRBV18; 9 nucleotides line up with TRBD1. Germline V gene sequence: CDR1 KGHSH, CDR2 LQKENI. This CDR3 region has 16 residues. The V gene end was trimmed by 0 bases and the J gene end by 2 bases; junction bases not matched to a gene: 3. The CDR3 region has the DNA TGTGCCAGCTCACCACCCGGGACAGGGAACACAGATACGCAGTATTTT. Protein product: CASSPPGTGNTDTQYF. Full variable domain (rest looked up from reference TRBV18 and TRBJ2-3): NAGVMQNPRHLVRRRGQEARLRCSPMKGHSHVYWYRQLPEEGLKFMVYLQKENIIDESGMPKERFSAEFPKEGPSILRIQQVVRGDSAAYFCASSPPGTGNTDTQYFGPGTRLTVL.

The chain links TRBV7-9 to TRBJ2-7; 8 nucleotides align to TRBD2. The V and J ends lost 3 bases and 2 bases, in that order; junction bases with no gene match: 15. CDR3 length equals 18 residues. Germline V CDR1 and CDR2: SEHNR, FQNEAQ (reference sequence). In nucleotides, the CDR3 is TGTGCCAGCAGCTTGTGGGGGCCTAGCGGGCCTGTAGCCTACGAGCAGTACTTC. Protein sequence: CASSLWGPSGPVAYEQYF.

Of note for this clone: A junction boundary mismatches the germline segment, possibly from a read error. V gene TRBV7-7 combines with J gene TRBJ2-1, with D possibly being TRBD2 (5 bases). Germline V gene lookup returns CDR1 SSHAT and CDR2 FNYEAQ (reference sequence). CDR3 length equals 15 residues. CDR3 sequence (DNA): TGTGCTAGCAGCCCTGCGGGTTCGGCTTTAACTGAGCAGTTCTTC. Amino acids: CASSPAGSALTEQFF.

V is TRBV10-3 and J is TRBJ1-1; D is unresolved. Germline V gene sequence: CDR1 ENHRY, CDR2 SYGVKD. The CDR3 runs 11 residues. Trimming took off 3 bases at V and 11 bases at J, with 10 bases between the two ends. CDR3 in amino acids: CAISDRVGAFF. The CDR3 region has the DNA TGTGCCATCAGTGACCGGGTTGGGGCTTTCTTT.

The CDR3 is CATSRGPGGQAGELFF. CDR3 DNA: TGTGCCACCAGCAGAGGTCCGGGGGGGCAGGCCGGGGAGCTGTTTTTT. This chain joins TRBV15 and TRBJ2-2; 8 bases align to TRBD2. V was clipped by 1 base and J by 6 bases; unmatched bases: 7. The CDR3 has 16 residues. The germline V gene has CDR1 LNHNV and CDR2 YYDKDF (reference sequence).

This chain joins TRBV28 and TRBJ1-5, with a weak D call TRBD1 (6 bases). Germline V lookup: CDR1 MDHEN, CDR2 SYDVKM. V lost 1 base and J 2 bases, leaving 15 bases between the germline ends. The CDR3 contains 17 residues. This CDR3 reads CASSLSQGIPGNQPQHF. The DNA of the CDR3 is TGTGCCAGCAGTTTATCCCAGGGGATACCGGGCAATCAGCCCCAGCATTTT.

The chain carries TRBV5-1 and TRBJ2-3, with 9 bases identical to TRBD1. V was pared by 4 bases and J by 5 bases, with 8 bases of the junction left unmatched. Germline V gives CDR1 SGHRS, CDR2 YFSETQ. The CDR3 runs 15 residues. In nucleotides, the CDR3 is TGCGCCAGCAGCCGAGGGGACAGGGTGGGAGATACGCAGTATTTT. Translated: CASSRGDRVGDTQYF.

The CDR3 nucleotides read TGTGCCATCAGAGCGGGACAGGGGATCCAAGAGACCCAGTACTTC. Amino acids: CAIRAGQGIQETQYF. The genes are TRBV10-3 and TRBJ2-5; 10 bases agree with TRBD1. CDR3 length equals 15 residues. Germline values: CDR1 ENHRY, CDR2 SYGVKD. Losses at the gene ends were 6 bases for V and 1 base for J; bases not matched to a gene: 5.

The chain combines TRBV2 with TRBJ2-7; the D is unclear. This CDR3 comprises 16 residues. Trimming cost V 3 bases and J 6 bases, with 21 bases left between them. The germline gives CDR1 SNHLY, CDR2 FYNNEI. CDR3: CASSDQTGRHRFEQYF. CDR3 DNA sequence: TGTGCCAGCAGTGATCAAACCGGAAGACATAGGTTCGAGCAGTACTTC.